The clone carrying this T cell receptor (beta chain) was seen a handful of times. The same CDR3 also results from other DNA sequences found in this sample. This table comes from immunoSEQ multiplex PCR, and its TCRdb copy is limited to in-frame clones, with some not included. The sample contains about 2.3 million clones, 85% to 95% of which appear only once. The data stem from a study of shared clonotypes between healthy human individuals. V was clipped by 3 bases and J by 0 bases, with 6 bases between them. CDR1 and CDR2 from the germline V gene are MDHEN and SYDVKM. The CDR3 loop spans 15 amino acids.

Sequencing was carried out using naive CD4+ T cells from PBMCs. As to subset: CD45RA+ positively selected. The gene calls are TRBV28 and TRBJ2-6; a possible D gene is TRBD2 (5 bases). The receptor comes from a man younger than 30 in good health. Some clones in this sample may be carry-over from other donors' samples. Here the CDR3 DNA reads TGTGCCAGCAGTTTTCGGGGCTCTGGGGCCAACGTCCTGACTTTC. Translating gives CASSFRGSGANVLTF.